The 5 T cell receptor beta chains below were found in one sample sequenced in a study of cytomegalovirus exposure and HLA in healthy donors. A multiplex PCR was run with 60 Vbeta primers and 13 Jbeta primers. Here immunoSEQ multiplex PCR was the method, and the copy in TCRdb shows in-frame clones only, minus some. The sample holds about 190,000 clones, under 80% seen once. Sequenced input: PBMCs. Receptor source: a man under 40 in good health and CMV-seropositive.

The chain carries TRBV13 and TRBJ1-3; perhaps TRBD1 as D (6 bases). V lost 8 bases, J lost 0 bases, and 11 bases lay in between. The germline CDR1 and CDR2 sequences are PRHDT and FYEKMQ (reference sequence). This CDR3 contains 14 residues. In DNA, the CDR3 is TGTGCCAGCTTAGGGGGAAGCTCTGGAAACACCATATATTTT. The encoded protein is CASLGGSSGNTIYF.

This clone turned up a few times. V and J are TRBV7-3 and TRBJ2-1, with TRBD2 matching over 9 bases. V was clipped by 5 bases and J by 7 bases; unmatched bases: 6. The CDR3 has 14 amino acids. CDR1 is SGHTA and CDR2 is FQGTGA in the germline V gene. The CDR3: CASSPPAGGNEQFF. CDR3 nucleotides: TGTGCCAGCAGCCCACCTGCGGGGGGGAATGAGCAGTTCTTC. Using reference TRBV7-3 and TRBJ2-1 for the parts outside the CDR3, the full variable domain is GAGVSQTPSNKVTEKGKYVELRCDPISGHTALYWYRQSLGQGPEFLIYFQGTGAADDSGLPNDRFFAVRPEGSVSTLKIQRTERGDSAVYLCASSPPAGGNEQFFGPGTRLTVL.

The chain employs TRBV25-1 and TRBJ2-5; D is perhaps TRBD2 (8 bases). CDR3 length equals 17 residues. Germline V gives CDR1 MGHDK, CDR2 SYGVNS. Trimming pared 1 base from V and 5 bases from J, leaving 20 bases between. The CDR3 loop reads CASSEFGSGARGETQYF. The DNA of the CDR3 is TGTGCCAGCAGTGAATTCGGTAGCGGGGCCAGGGGGGAGACCCAGTACTTC. The whole variable domain, filled in from reference TRBV25-1 and TRBJ2-5, reads EADIYQTPRYLVIGTGKKITLECSQTMGHDKMYWYQQDPGMELHLIHYSYGVNSTEKGDLSSESTVSRIRTEHFPLTLESARPSHTSQYLCASSEFGSGARGETQYFGPGTRLLVL.

This chain connects TRBV2 to TRBJ2-3; 13 nucleotides align to TRBD2. Per the germline V gene, CDR1 is SNHLY and CDR2 is FYNNEI. The V and J ends lost 6 bases and 0 bases, in that order; junction bases with no gene match: 6. The CDR3 covers 17 residues. The CDR3 is CASRVGLAGASTDTQYF. The CDR3 DNA follows: TGTGCCAGCAGGGTCGGACTAGCGGGGGCCAGCACAGATACGCAGTATTTT.

The CDR3 protein is CASSQPLEGGNEKLFF. The DNA for the CDR3 is TGTGCCAGCTCGCAGCCCTTAGAGGGCGGGAATGAAAAACTGTTTTTT. The chain combines TRBV11-2 with TRBJ1-4; D is uncertain. Germline V CDR1 and CDR2: SGHAT, FQNNGV. The CDR3 covers 16 residues. Trimming took off 8 bases at V and 5 bases at J, with 21 bases between the two ends.